The rows below give T cell receptor beta chains drawn from one sample of a study of tumor-infiltrating lymphocytes in primary liver carcinoma. TCRdb re-called the multiplex PCR reads with MiXCR, one entry per CDR3 protein. Of about 110,000 distinct CDR3 sequences in the sample, around 60% were seen once. Sequences were obtained from liver tumor tissue from sampling region 1. Every receptor here comes from a woman between 55 and 75 years old with primary liver carcinoma and hepatitis B virus infection. Both conserved end residues are part of each CDR3. A D gene is named only where the DNA matches it firmly. The size field is filled for only some rows; it gives once, few, many or a size class.

abundance	d_gene	v_gene	j_gene	CDR3nt	CDR3aa
few	-	TRBV5-6	TRBJ2-4	TGTGCCAGCAAGTTGATAGCCAAAAACATTCAGTACTTC	CASKLIAKNIQYF
-	-	TRBV11-2	TRBJ2-3	TGTGCCAGCACAGGGGCCACAGATACGCGGTTTTTT	CASTGATDTRFF
-	-	TRBV6-2/TRBV6-3	TRBJ1-5	TGTGCCAGCAGTTACTCCGGGACAAGGTCGGGCAATCAGCCCCAGCATTTT	CASSYSGTRSGNQPQHF
-	TRBD1	TRBV28	TRBJ1-1	TGTCTCAGTCAGACAGGGGACAGTGGCACTGAAGCTTTCTTT	CLSQTGDSGTEAFF
few	-	TRBV7-8	TRBJ2-2	TGTGCCAGCAGCTTAGTGGCTAGTGGGAGGACCGGGGAGCTGTTTTTT	CASSLVASGRTGELFF
-	TRBD2	TRBV11-3	TRBJ2-1	TGTGCCATCACCTTAGGAACTAGCGGGAAGCTTGAGGAGTTCTTC	CAITLGTSGKLEEFF
many	TRBD2	TRBV6-1	TRBJ2-1	TGTGCCAGCAGTGCCCGGACTAGCGGGAGGGCTTACAATGAGCAGTTCTTC	CASSARTSGRAYNEQFF
many	-	TRBV29-1	TRBJ2-3	TGCAGCGTTGGGGGCGGTAGAACAGATACGCAGTATTTT	CSVGGGRTDTQYF
-	TRBD2	TRBV5-1	TRBJ2-1	TGCGTCTGCAGCTTGGCCCCAGCGGGAGCCCATGAGCAGTTCTTC	CVCSLAPAGAHEQFF
many	-	TRBV29-1	TRBJ2-3	TGCAGCGTCGCCGGCCGGCGCGCTAGCTCAGATACGCAGTATTTT	CSVAGRRASSDTQYF
many	TRBD2	TRBV11-2	TRBJ2-2	TGTGCCAGCAGCAGTAGCGGGAGTCGTAACACCGGGGAGCTGTTTTTT	CASSSSGSRNTGELFF
-	-	TRBV10-3	TRBJ2-7	TGTGCCATCAGTGAGTCCATACTCACACCCAGCTCCTACAAGCAGTACTTC	CAISESILTPSSYKQYF
-	TRBD1	TRBV6-1	TRBJ2-6	TGTGTCACCACAGGGGCGCAAACCCTCTCTGGGGCCAACGTCCTGACTTTC	CVTTGAQTLSGANVLTF
many	TRBD1	TRBV6-1	TRBJ1-1	TGTGCCAGCAGCACCCGCAGACAGGGAAAAACTGAAGCTTTCTTT	CASSTRRQGKTEAFF
few	TRBD2	TRBV2	TRBJ2-1	TGTGCCAGCAGTGAAGACGGGAGGGGATACAATGAGCAGTTCTTC	CASSEDGRGYNEQFF
-	-	TRBV30	TRBJ2-3	TGTGACTGGAGCGATCCACTAGGGCCACAGTATTTT	CDWSDPLGPQYF
many	-	TRBV6-5	TRBJ1-2	TGTGCCAGCAGTTACTCGGGGGCGAAAGGGGTGTATGGCTACACCTTC	CASSYSGAKGVYGYTF
few	-	TRBV2	TRBJ1-1	TGTGCCAGCAGTGAAAGGGGGAGCACTGAAGCTTTCTTT	CASSERGSTEAFF
-	-	TRBV11-2	TRBJ2-2	TGTGCCAGAAGCCCTAGGACAGCGTTGAACACCGGGGAACTGTTTTTT	CARSPRTALNTGELFF
few	-	TRBV4-2	TRBJ1-5	TGTGCCAGCAGCCAGACAGCTGGAAAACAGGATTCTAGCTATCAGCCCCAGCGTTTT	CASSQTAGKQDSSYQPQRF
few	-	TRBV14	TRBJ2-5	TGTGCCAGCAGCCAAGATCTAGGGTTCGGGGAGACCCAGTACTTC	CASSQDLGFGETQYF
-	-	TRBV11-3	TRBJ2-1	TGTGCCAGCAACTTAGGTAACCAAGGAGTGGAGCAGTTCTTC	CASNLGNQGVEQFF
-	-	TRBV5-1	TRBJ2-1	TGCGCCAGCACCACCTGGGCTAGCCGATACAATGAGCAGTTCTTC	CASTTWASRYNEQFF
-	TRBD2	TRBV28	TRBJ2-1	TGTGCCAGCAGACTCCGACTAGCGGGATACAATGAGCAGTTCTTC	CASRLRLAGYNEQFF
many	TRBD1	TRBV6-2/TRBV6-3	TRBJ2-7	TGTGCCAGCCTAGACAGGGACCACGAGCAGTACTTC	CASLDRDHEQYF
-	TRBD2	TRBV5-4	TRBJ2-5	TGTGCCAGCAGCTTCGGGATTAGCGGGCAGGAGACTCAGTACTTC	CASSFGISGQETQYF
once	TRBD2	TRBV6-1	TRBJ2-4	TGTGCCAGCGGTGAAGAGGCAAGCGGGATGGCTAGCGCCAAAAACATTCAGTACTTC	CASGEEASGMASAKNIQYF
few	-	TRBV28	TRBJ1-3	TGTGCCAGCAGTCCCCCTCGGAGGGCCCTGGGAGGAAACACCATATATTTT	CASSPPRRALGGNTIYF
-	-	TRBV11-2	TRBJ2-2	TGTACCAGCAGTCCGTTTACTCTTGGGGAGCTGTTTTTT	CTSSPFTLGELFF
-	-	TRBV29-1	TRBJ2-2	TGCGGCGCTAATAAGGGGAGCGGGGAGCTGTTTTTT	CGANKGSGELFF
-	-	TRBV12-3/TRBV12-4	TRBJ2-2	TGTGCCAGCCGCGAGAGATTGAGCACCGGGGAGCTGTTTTTT	CASRERLSTGELFF
-	-	TRBV29-1	TRBJ1-2	TGCGGCGTCGGGGCGGGGGGCTATGACTACACCTTC	CGVGAGGYDYTF
-	-	TRBV5-4	TRBJ2-7	TGTGCCAGCAGCCAAGGACTAACCGTTTCAGAGCAGTACTTC	CASSQGLTVSEQYF
-	-	TRBV28	TRBJ2-5	TGTGCCAGCACCACCAGAGGGGAGACCCAGTACTTC	CASTTRGETQYF
many	TRBD2	TRBV12-3/TRBV12-4	TRBJ2-7	TGTGCCAGCAGTCGACTAGCGGGAGGCTACGAGCAGTACTTC	CASSRLAGGYEQYF
-	TRBD1	TRBV7-9	TRBJ1-2	TGTCCCAGCAGCTTATCAGCGACAGGGGAGGATGGCTACACCTTC	CPSSLSATGEDGYTF
-	-	TRBV5-8	TRBJ1-1	TGTGCCAGCAGCTTGCTGAGGTCCGCGAACACTGAAGCTTTCTTT	CASSLLRSANTEAFF
-	-	TRBV28	TRBJ2-1	TGTGCCAGCAGTTTCAGGCGAGCCTACAATGAGCAGTTCTTC	CASSFRRAYNEQFF
once	-	TRBV6-5	TRBJ2-2	TGTGCCAATAGTCTCGGCGGGGAGCTGTTTTTT	CANSLGGELFF
-	-	TRBV11-2	TRBJ2-1	TGTGCCAGCAGCTTAGGCCGCGTCAATGAGCGGTTCTTC	CASSLGRVNERFF
medium-sized	TRBD2	TRBV4-2	TRBJ2-5	TGTGCCAGCAGCCAAACCGGGACTAGGAATGTCCCAGAGACCCAGTACTTC	CASSQTGTRNVPETQYF
many	-	TRBV6-6	TRBJ1-2	TGTGCCAGCAGTTACGAGGGGAACTATGGCTACACCTTC	CASSYEGNYGYTF